This T cell receptor (beta chain) came from a study of T cell responses to AZD1222 COVID-19 vaccine. Study-level findings and limits: White British donors predominated, females outnumbered males, and clonal diversity was possibly underestimated. Spike-specific TCR repertoires showed rising breadth and depth after two AZD1222 doses.

The table came from immunoSEQ multiplex PCR; TCRdb's copy has only in-frame clones and leaves some out. The sample shows over 50,000 clones, 80% of them seen only once. Note on this clone: Its antigen is not identified.

The CDR3 sequence is 15 residues long. CDR1 is MNHEY and CDR2 is SVGEGT in the germline V gene. V was clipped by 6 bases and J by 1 base, with 15 bases between them. This chain links TRBV6-2 or TRBV6-3 with TRBJ1-1; D is undetermined. This TCR derives from an adult who received the AZD1222 COVID-19 vaccine. The sequencing used peripheral blood, collected 28 days after the second AZD1222 dose. CDR3 residues: CASSPRSSGNTEAFF. The CDR3 bases are TGTGCCAGCAGCCCTAGGTCTTCGGGGAACACTGAAGCTTTCTTT.